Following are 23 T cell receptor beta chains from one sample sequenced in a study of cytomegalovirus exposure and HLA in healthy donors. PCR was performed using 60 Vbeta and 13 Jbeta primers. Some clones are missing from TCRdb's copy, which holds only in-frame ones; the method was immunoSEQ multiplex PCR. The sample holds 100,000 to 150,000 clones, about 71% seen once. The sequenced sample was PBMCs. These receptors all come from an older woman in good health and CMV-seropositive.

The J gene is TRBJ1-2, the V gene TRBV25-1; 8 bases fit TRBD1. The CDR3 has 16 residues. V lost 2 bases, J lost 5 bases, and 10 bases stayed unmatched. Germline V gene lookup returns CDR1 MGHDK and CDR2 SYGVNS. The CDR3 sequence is CASSERRGPLNYGYTF. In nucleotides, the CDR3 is TGTGCCAGCAGTGAACGCAGGGGGCCCCTCAATTATGGCTACACCTTC.

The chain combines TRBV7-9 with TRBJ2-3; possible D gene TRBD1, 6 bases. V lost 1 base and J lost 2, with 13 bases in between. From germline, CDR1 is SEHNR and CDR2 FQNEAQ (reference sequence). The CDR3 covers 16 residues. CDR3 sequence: CASSLGGQEVTDTQYF. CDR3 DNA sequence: TGTGCCAGCAGCTTAGGGGGACAAGAAGTCACAGATACGCAGTATTTT.

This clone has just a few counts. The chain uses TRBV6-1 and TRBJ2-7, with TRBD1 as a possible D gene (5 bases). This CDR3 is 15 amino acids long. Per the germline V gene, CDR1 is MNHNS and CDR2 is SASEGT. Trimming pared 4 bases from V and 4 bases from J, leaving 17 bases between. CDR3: CASSASGSEGYEQYF. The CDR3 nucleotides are TGTGCCAGCAGTGCCTCAGGGTCGGAAGGGTACGAGCAGTACTTC.

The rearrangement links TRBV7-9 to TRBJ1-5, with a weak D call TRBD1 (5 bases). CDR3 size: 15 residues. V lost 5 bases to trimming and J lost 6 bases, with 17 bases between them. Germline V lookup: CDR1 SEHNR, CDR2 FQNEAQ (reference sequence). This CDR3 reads CASSPPGSLGQPQHF. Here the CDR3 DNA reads TGTGCCAGCAGCCCCCCAGGGTCTCTGGGTCAGCCCCAGCATTTT.

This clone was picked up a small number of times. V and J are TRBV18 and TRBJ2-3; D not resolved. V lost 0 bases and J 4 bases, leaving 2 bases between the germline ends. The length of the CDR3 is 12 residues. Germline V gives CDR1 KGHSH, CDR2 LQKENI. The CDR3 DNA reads TGTGCCAGCTCACCACCCTCAGATACGCAGTATTTT. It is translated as CASSPPSDTQYF.

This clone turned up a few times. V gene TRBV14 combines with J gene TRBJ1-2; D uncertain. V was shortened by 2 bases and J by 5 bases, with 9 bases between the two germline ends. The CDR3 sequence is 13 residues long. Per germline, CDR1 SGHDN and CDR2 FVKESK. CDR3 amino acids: CASSQNSWYGYTF. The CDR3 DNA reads TGTGCCAGCAGCCAAAACAGTTGGTATGGCTACACCTTC.

CDR3 sequence reads: CAISESGGARNQPQHF. The DNA for the CDR3 is TGTGCCATCAGTGAGTCCGGAGGGGCGCGCAATCAGCCCCAGCATTTT. The genes are TRBV10-3 and TRBJ1-5, with a tentative D call TRBD1 (5 bases). The CDR3 extends over 16 amino acids. CDR1 and CDR2 (germline): ENHRY, SYGVKD. Trimming shortened V by 0 bases and J by 2 bases, and 11 bases separated the two germline ends.

CDR3 sequence: CASSLSGLQETQYF. DNA of the CDR3: TGCGCCAGCAGTCTCAGCGGGCTTCAAGAGACCCAGTACTTC. V is TRBV4-1 and J is TRBJ2-5; D may be TRBD2 (6 bases). The CDR3 runs 14 residues. Germline CDR1 and CDR2: MGHRA and YSYEKL. Trimming removed 6 bases from V and 2 bases from J, with 13 bases in between.

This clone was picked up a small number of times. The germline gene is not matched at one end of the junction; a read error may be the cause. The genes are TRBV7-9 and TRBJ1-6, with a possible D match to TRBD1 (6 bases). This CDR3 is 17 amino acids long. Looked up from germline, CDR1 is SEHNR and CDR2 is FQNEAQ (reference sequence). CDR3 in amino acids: CSSHSVGTTGYNSPLHF. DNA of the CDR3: TGTTCCAGCCACTCCGTTGGGACGACAGGCTATAATTCACCCCTCCACTTT.

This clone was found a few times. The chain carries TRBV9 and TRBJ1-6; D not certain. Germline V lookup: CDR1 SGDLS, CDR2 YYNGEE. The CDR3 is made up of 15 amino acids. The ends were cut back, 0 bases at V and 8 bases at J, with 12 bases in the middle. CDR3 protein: CASSVGGSGYSPLHF. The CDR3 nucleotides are TGTGCCAGCAGCGTAGGAGGGTCGGGTTATTCACCCCTCCACTTT.

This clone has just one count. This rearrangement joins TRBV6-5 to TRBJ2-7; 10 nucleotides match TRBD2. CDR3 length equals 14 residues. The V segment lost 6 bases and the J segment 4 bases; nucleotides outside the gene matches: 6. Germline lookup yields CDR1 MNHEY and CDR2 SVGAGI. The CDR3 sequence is CASSLAGVEYEQYF. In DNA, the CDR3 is TGTGCCAGCAGCCTAGCGGGGGTAGAGTACGAGCAGTACTTC.

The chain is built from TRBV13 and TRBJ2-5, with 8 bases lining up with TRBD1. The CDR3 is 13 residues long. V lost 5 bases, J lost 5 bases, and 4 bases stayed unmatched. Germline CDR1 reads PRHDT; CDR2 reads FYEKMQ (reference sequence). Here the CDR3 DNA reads TGTGCCAGCAGCGACAGGGGTAAGGAGACCCAGTACTTC. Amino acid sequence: CASSDRGKETQYF.

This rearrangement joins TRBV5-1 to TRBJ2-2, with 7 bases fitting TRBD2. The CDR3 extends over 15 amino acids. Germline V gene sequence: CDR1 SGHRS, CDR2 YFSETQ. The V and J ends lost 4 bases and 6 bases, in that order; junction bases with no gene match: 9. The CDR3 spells CASSATAGVAGELFF. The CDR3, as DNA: TGCGCCAGCAGCGCGACGGCGGGGGTGGCCGGGGAGCTGTTTTTT. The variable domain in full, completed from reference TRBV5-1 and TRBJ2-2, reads KAGVTQTPRYLIKTRGQQVTLSCSPISGHRSVSWYQQTPGQGLQFLFEYFSETQRNKGNFPGRFSGRQFSNSRSEMNVSTLELGDSALYLCASSATAGVAGELFFGEGSRLTVL.

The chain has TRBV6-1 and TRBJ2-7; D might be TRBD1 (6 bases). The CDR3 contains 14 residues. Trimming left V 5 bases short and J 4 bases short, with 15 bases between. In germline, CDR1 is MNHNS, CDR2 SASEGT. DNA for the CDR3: TGTGCCAGCAGTTTACAGGGTAGCCGGTACGAGCAGTACTTC. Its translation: CASSLQGSRYEQYF.

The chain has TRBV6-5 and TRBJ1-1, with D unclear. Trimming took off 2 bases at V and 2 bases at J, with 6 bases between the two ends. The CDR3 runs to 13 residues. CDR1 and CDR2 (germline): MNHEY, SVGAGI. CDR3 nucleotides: TGTGCCAGCAGTTACGGGAGTAACACTGAAGCTTTCTTT. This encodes CASSYGSNTEAFF.

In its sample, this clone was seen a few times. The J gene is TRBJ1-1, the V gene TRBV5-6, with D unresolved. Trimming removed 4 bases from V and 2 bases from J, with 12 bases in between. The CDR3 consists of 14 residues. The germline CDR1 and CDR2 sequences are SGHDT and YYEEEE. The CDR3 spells CASSEEPTNTEAFF. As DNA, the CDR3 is TGTGCCAGCAGCGAGGAACCCACCAACACTGAAGCTTTCTTT. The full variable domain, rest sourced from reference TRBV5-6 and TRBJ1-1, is DAGVTQSPTHLIKTRGQQVTLRCSPKSGHDTVSWYQQALGQGPQFIFQYYEEEERQRGNFPDRFSGHQFPNYSSELNVNALLLGDSALYLCASSEEPTNTEAFFGQGTRLTVV.

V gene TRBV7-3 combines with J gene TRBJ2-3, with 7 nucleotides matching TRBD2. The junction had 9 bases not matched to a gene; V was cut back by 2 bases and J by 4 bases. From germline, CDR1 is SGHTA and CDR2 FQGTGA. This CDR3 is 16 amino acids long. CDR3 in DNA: TGTGCCAGCAGCTTATTTGGTCGGGGGGAGTCAGATACGCAGTATTTT. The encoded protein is CASSLFGRGESDTQYF. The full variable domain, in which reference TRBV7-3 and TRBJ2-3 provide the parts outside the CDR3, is GAGVSQTPSNKVTEKGKYVELRCDPISGHTALYWYRQSLGQGPEFLIYFQGTGAADDSGLPNDRFFAVRPEGSVSTLKIQRTERGDSAVYLCASSLFGRGESDTQYFGPGTRLTVL.

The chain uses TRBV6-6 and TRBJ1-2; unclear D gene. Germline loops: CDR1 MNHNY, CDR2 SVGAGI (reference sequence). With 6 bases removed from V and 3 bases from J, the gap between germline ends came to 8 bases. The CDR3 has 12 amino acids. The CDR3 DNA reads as TGTGCCAGCAGCTCCGAGTACTATGGCTACACCTTC. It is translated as CASSSEYYGYTF.

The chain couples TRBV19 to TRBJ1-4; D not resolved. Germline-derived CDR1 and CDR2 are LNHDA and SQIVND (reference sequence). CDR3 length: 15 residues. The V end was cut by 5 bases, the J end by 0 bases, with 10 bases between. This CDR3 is CASSYRRATNEKLFF. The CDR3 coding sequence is TGTGCCAGTAGTTACCGGAGGGCAACTAATGAAAAACTGTTTTTT.

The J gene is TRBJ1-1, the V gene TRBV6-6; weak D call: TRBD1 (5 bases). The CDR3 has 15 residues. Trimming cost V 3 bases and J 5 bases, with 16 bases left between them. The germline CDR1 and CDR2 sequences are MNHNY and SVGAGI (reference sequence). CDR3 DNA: TGTGCCAGCAGTTATGGTGAGGCGGGGGTTACTGAAGCTTTCTTT. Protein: CASSYGEAGVTEAFF.

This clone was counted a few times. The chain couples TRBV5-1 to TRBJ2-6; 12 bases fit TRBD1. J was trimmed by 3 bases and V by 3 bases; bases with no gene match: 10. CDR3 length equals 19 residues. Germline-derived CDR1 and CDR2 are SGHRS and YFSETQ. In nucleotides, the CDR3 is TGCGCCAGCAGCTCTCATTGGGGACAGGGGGCTGGTGGGGCCAACGTCCTGACTTTC. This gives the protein CASSSHWGQGAGGANVLTF.

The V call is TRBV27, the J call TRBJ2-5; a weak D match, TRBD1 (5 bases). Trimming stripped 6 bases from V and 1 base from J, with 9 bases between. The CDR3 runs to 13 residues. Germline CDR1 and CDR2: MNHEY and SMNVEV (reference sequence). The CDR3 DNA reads TGTGCCAGCAGCCCGGACACCCAAGAGACCCAGTACTTC. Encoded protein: CASSPDTQETQYF.

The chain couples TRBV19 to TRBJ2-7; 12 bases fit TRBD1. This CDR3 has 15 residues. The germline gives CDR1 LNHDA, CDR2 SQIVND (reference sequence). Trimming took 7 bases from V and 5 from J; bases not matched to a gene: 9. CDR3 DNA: TGTGCCAGTACCAGCAGGGGACAGGGGGCGGACGAGCAGTACTTC. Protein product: CASTSRGQGADEQYF.